This T cell receptor beta chain comes out of a study of T cells in Graves' hyperthyroidism and ophthalmopathy. General study findings and limits: Model-based prediction identified ophthalmopathy a median around 6.5 months prior to its onset.

There were TCR beta CDR3 regions amplified from RNA transcripts. TCR CDR3 regions were first amplified by RT-PCR with HTBI primers. TCRdb called the multiplex PCR reads again in MiXCR, with one record for every CDR3 protein. Of under 350,000 distinct CDR3 sequences in the sample, 21% were seen once. Absent ophthalmopathy progression within 18 months defined stable Graves' hyperthyroidism. Patients having uncontrolled infection, another autoimmune disease, pregnancy or lactation were not included. Diagnoses were made from clinical symptoms, serum measures (thyroxine and TRAb), thyroid ultrasound and orbital computed tomography. As regards this clonotype: What it binds is unknown.

Sequencing input: blood. This TCR was sampled from a woman between 45 and 65 years old with Graves' hyperthyroidism.

The CDR3 region has the DNA TGTGCCAGCACCCCGGGGGACAGTGGTAATTCACCCCTCCACTTT. Protein sequence: CASTPGDSGNSPLHF. The rearrangement uses TRBV9 and TRBJ1-6; 7 bases match TRBD1. V gave up 6 bases and J gave up 6 bases; unmatched junction bases: 9. Germline lookup yields CDR1 SGDLS and CDR2 YYNGEE. This CDR3 has 15 residues.